This TCR beta chain was retrieved from a study of T cells in Graves' hyperthyroidism and ophthalmopathy. RNA transcripts provided the source from which TCR beta CDR3 regions were amplified. When the TCR CDR3 underwent first-round RT-PCR, the HTBI primer set was used. TCRdb redid the calling of the multiplex PCR reads with MiXCR, one entry per CDR3 protein. The repertoire holds roughly 200,000 distinct CDR3 sequences, around 16% seen once, with around two fifths in the top ten. The CDR3 is 14 residues long. CDR1 is LGHNA and CDR2 is YSLEER in the germline V gene. Trimming at V came to 4 bases and at J to 6 bases, leaving 7 bases not matched to a gene. This clonotype appeared a few times.

The receptor was isolated from a man aged 40-50 years with Graves' hyperthyroidism. The chain has TRBV4-3 and TRBJ2-7; 9 positions agree with TRBD1. The sample comprised blood. The CDR3, as DNA: TGCGCCAGCAGCCCACAGGGGGCAACGGGCGAGCAGTACTTC. Protein: CASSPQGATGEQYF.